The entry below describes one TCR beta chain. The germline V gene has CDR1 SGHVS and CDR2 FQNEAQ. There are 14 residues in the CDR3. V lost 7 bases, J lost 0 bases, and 12 bases lay in between. Data came from immunoSEQ multiplex PCR; TCRdb stores just in-frame clones and leaves some out. The profile shows fewer than 350,000 clones, around 89% of them singletons. This entry belongs to a study of cytomegalovirus exposure and HLA in healthy donors. The donors were members of the validation cohort, which comprised 120 subjects and was separate from the first cohort of several hundred subjects. The genes are TRBV7-8 and TRBJ2-5, with D perhaps matching TRBD2 (5 bases). Sample: PBMCs. This receptor was taken from a woman aged 18-29 years in good health and CMV-seronegative. CDR3: CASTNGRDQETQYF. The CDR3 region has the DNA TGTGCCAGCACAAACGGGCGGGACCAAGAGACCCAGTACTTC.